The 9 T cell receptor beta chains given below trace back to one sample, sequenced in a study of T cell repertoires in cytomegalovirus infection. Antigen specificity for these receptors is unknown. From the reads, TCRdb called clonotypes with MiXCR, one entry per CDR3 protein. Of about 890,000 distinct CDR3 sequences in the sample, approximately 32% were seen once. The sample here was cultured CD8+ T cells from PBMCs, taken from culture after CMV antigen stimulation. The receptors shown here come from a human donor in good health (CMV status not recorded). Some clones in this sample may be carry-over from other donors' samples.

The chain links TRBV11-2 to TRBJ2-7; the D gene is possibly TRBD1 (6 bases). The CDR3 has 14 residues. The V end lost 1 base, the J end lost 7 bases, and 14 bases lay between the germline ends. Germline V gives CDR1 SGHAT, CDR2 FQNNGV. The CDR3 here is CASSLGPTGWEQYV. CDR3 DNA sequence: TGTGCCAGCAGCTTAGGTCCAACAGGGTGGGAGCAGTACGTC.

This sequence joins TRBV7-3 and TRBJ1-1; a possible D gene is TRBD1 (5 bases). The V gene lost 5 bases and the J gene lost 4 bases, with 17 bases spanning the gap. Germline V gene sequence: CDR1 SGHTA, CDR2 FQGTGA. The CDR3 is 15 amino acids. CDR3 in amino acids: CASSLSAGGATEAFF. CDR3 nucleotide sequence: TGTGCCAGCAGCCTTTCCGCTGGAGGGGCCACTGAAGCTTTCTTT.

J is TRBJ2-7 and V is TRBV29-1, with D perhaps matching TRBD1 (6 bases). Germline V lookup: CDR1 SQVTM, CDR2 ANQGSEA. The V end was cut by 0 bases, the J end by 5 bases, with 11 bases between. The CDR3 consists of 13 residues. CDR3 sequence (DNA): TGCAGCGTTGAAGATCGTCCAGGGGACGAGCAGTACTTC. Its protein product is CSVEDRPGDEQYF.

The rearrangement links TRBV20-1 to TRBJ2-1, with 9 bases fitting TRBD2. Per germline, CDR1 DFQATT and CDR2 SNEGSKA (reference sequence). V was clipped by 3 bases and J by 5 bases; unmatched bases: 5. This CDR3 spans 14 amino acids. Here the CDR3 reads CSASDSGGNNEQFF. Here the CDR3 DNA reads TGCAGTGCTAGTGATAGCGGGGGAAACAATGAGCAGTTCTTC.

In this sample, this clonotype turned up a few times. The rearrangement uses TRBV6-5 and TRBJ2-1; no reliable D call. This CDR3 has 18 residues. V was cut by 8 bases and J by 6 bases, with 29 bases left in between. Germline V CDR1 and CDR2: MNHEY, SVGAGI. This CDR3 reads CASGLDRVMFTSPNEQFF. The CDR3 region has the DNA TGTGCCAGCGGCTTGGATAGGGTCATGTTCACATCGCCCAATGAGCAGTTCTTC.

This clonotype was counted between two and nine times. The rearrangement uses TRBV2 and TRBJ1-1, with D perhaps matching TRBD1 (6 bases). Between the trimmed V and J ends, which lost 7 bases and 5 bases, there was a span of 14 bases. The CDR3 has 13 amino acids. Germline loops: CDR1 SNHLY, CDR2 FYNNEI. CDR3 coding DNA: TGTGCCAGCAAAAGGGGGTCTGGGACTGAAGCTTTCTTT. It specifies CASKRGSGTEAFF.

The table lists this clonotype with a few counts. V gene TRBV7-8 combines with J gene TRBJ2-7; D possibly corresponds to TRBD2 (9 bases). This CDR3 is built from 13 residues. Germline CDR1 and CDR2: SGHVS and FQNEAQ. V was trimmed by 5 bases and J by 9 bases, leaving 17 bases between them. CDR3 bases: TGTGCCAGCAGCCCCAGGGGGCGGGGGGGGCAGTACGTC. Translating it yields CASSPRGRGGQYV.

With regard to this clonotype: This clone may be a read error of a much larger clone one base away. V and J are TRBV12-3 or TRBV12-4 and TRBJ2-7, with TRBD2 identical over 10 bases. The CDR3 length is 14 residues. The CDR3 bases are TGTGCCAGCAGTATTAGCGGGGGGAGAAACGAGCAGCACTTC. It yields the protein CASSISGGRNEQHF.

The CDR3 protein is CASSDGWGSYGYTF. The CDR3 nucleotides are TGTGCCAGCAGTGATGGATGGGGCTCCTATGGCTACACCTTC. The chain carries TRBV27 and TRBJ1-2; TRBD1 might be the D (5 bases). The ends were cut back, 5 bases at V and 4 bases at J, with 14 bases in the middle. CDR3 length equals 14 residues. CDR1 is MNHEY, CDR2 SMNVEV, per germline (reference sequence).